The 30 T cell receptor beta chains below were found in one sample sequenced in a study of blood T cell repertoires in COVID-19. Sequencing used immunoSEQ multiplex PCR; TCRdb keeps in-frame clones, though not all of them. Here the sample spans some 240,000 clones, around 87% being singletons. Input material: PBMCs or T cells enriched from blood (not recorded which). The receptors here all came from a woman aged 40 to 50 with acute COVID-19.

V and J are TRBV25-1 and TRBJ1-3, with TRBD1 as a possible D gene (6 bases). Germline values: CDR1 MGHDK, CDR2 SYGVNS. The V end was cut by 4 bases, the J end by 2 bases, with 12 bases between. The CDR3 length is 15 residues. The CDR3, as DNA: TGTGCCAGCAGTGGCCAGGGGCTTCCTGGAAACACCATATATTTT. This encodes CASSGQGLPGNTIYF.

The chain carries TRBV25-1 and TRBJ2-7; D is perhaps TRBD1 (7 bases). Trimming stripped 8 bases from V and 4 bases from J, with 18 bases between. CDR1 and CDR2 (germline): MGHDK, SYGVNS. The CDR3 has 14 amino acids. The CDR3 sequence: CASAIADRRYEQYF. CDR3 in DNA: TGTGCCAGCGCTATAGCGGACAGGCGGTACGAGCAGTACTTC.

V gene TRBV7-6 combines with J gene TRBJ2-2; 7 bases are shared with TRBD1. The CDR3 is 16 residues long. The V gene end was trimmed by 5 bases and the J gene end by 0 bases; junction bases not matched to a gene: 6. CDR1 and CDR2 from the germline V gene are SGHVS and FNYEAQ. The CDR3 protein is CASSPVGQANTGELFF. CDR3 coding DNA: TGTGCCAGCAGCCCTGTAGGACAGGCGAACACCGGGGAGCTGTTTTTT.

This clone was found once. The J gene is TRBJ2-5, the V gene TRBV18, with a weak D call TRBD1 (6 bases). The CDR3 contains 14 residues. CDR1 is KGHSH and CDR2 is LQKENI in the germline V gene. V was trimmed by 3 bases and J by 1 base, leaving 9 bases between them. CDR3 sequence (DNA): TGTGCCAGCTCACCCCCAGGGGTCCAAGAGACCCAGTACTTC. Its translation is CASSPPGVQETQYF. Filled out from reference TRBV18 and TRBJ2-5, the complete variable domain reads NAGVMQNPRHLVRRRGQEARLRCSPMKGHSHVYWYRQLPEEGLKFMVYLQKENIIDESGMPKERFSAEFPKEGPSILRIQQVVRGDSAAYFCASSPPGVQETQYFGPGTRLLVL.

This clone was detected once. The chain carries TRBV24-1 and TRBJ2-2; no reliable D call. The CDR3 loop spans 11 amino acids. Trimming stripped 9 bases from V and 3 bases from J, with 4 bases between. Germline lookup yields CDR1 KGHDR and CDR2 SFDVKD. The CDR3 DNA sequence: TGTGCCACCTCTTACACCGGGGAGCTGTTTTTT. Amino acids: CATSYTGELFF.

The count of this clone is one. V gene TRBV5-1 combines with J gene TRBJ2-1, with 8 positions matching TRBD2. The CDR3 has 16 amino acids. In germline, CDR1 is SGHRS, CDR2 YFSETQ. The V segment lost 4 bases and the J segment 6 bases; nucleotides outside the gene matches: 12. The CDR3 nucleotides read TGCGCCAGCAGCCCCCAAGAGCGGGAGCTGGGCAATGAGCAGTTCTTC. Its translation is CASSPQERELGNEQFF.

The chain employs TRBV10-2 and TRBJ2-5; 9 positions agree with TRBD2. The CDR3 is made up of 15 amino acids. Germline loops: CDR1 WSHSY, CDR2 SAAADI. Trimming removed 8 bases from V and 0 bases from J; junction bases left unmatched: 7. DNA for the CDR3: TGCGCCAGCGCCCGACTAGCGGTGTACCAAGAGACCCAGTACTTC. Protein sequence: CASARLAVYQETQYF.

The V gene is TRBV12-5, the J gene TRBJ2-1, with TRBD1 matching over 10 bases. The CDR3 spans 15 residues. V shed 2 bases, J shed 9 bases, and the junction held 7 bases outside the gene matches. CDR1 LGHNT and CDR2 FRNRAP come from the germline V gene. CDR3 sequence (DNA): TGTGCTAGTGGTTTGTCTATGACAGGGGGCACTGAGCAGTTCTTC. Its translation is CASGLSMTGGTEQFF. Full variable domain (missing parts from reference TRBV12-5 and TRBJ2-1): DARVTQTPRHKVTEMGQEVTMRCQPILGHNTVFWYRQTMMQGLELLAYFRNRAPLDDSGMPKDRFSAEMPDATLATLKIQPSEPRDSAVYFCASGLSMTGGTEQFFGPGTRLTVL.

The CDR3 spells CASRSQAGERVDEQFF. In nucleotides, the CDR3 is TGTGCCAGCAGGTCACAAGCGGGAGAAAGGGTCGATGAGCAGTTCTTC. The chain joins TRBV9 to TRBJ2-1; 8 bases line up with TRBD2. CDR1 is SGDLS and CDR2 is YYNGEE in the germline V gene. V was pared by 5 bases and J by 8 bases, with 15 bases of the junction left unmatched. This CDR3 has 16 residues.

The rearrangement links TRBV7-9 to TRBJ1-2; D may be TRBD1 (5 bases). The CDR3 contains 13 residues. CDR1 is SEHNR and CDR2 is FQNEAQ in the germline V gene (reference sequence). Between the trimmed V and J ends, which lost 0 bases and 10 bases, there was a span of 12 bases. The CDR3 sequence is CASSLAGAGPYTF. As DNA, the CDR3 is TGTGCCAGCAGCTTAGCTGGGGCAGGACCCTACACCTTC.

This clone appeared once. This chain links TRBV27 with TRBJ2-2; D might be TRBD2 (5 bases). Germline assignment: CDR1 MNHEY and CDR2 SMNVEV (reference sequence). The V end was cut by 5 bases, the J end by 4 bases, with 14 bases between. CDR3 size: 15 residues. The CDR3 is CASSRMGVGTGELFF. Here the CDR3 DNA reads TGTGCCAGCAGTAGGATGGGAGTGGGCACCGGGGAGCTGTTTTTT.

The chain links TRBV11-3 to TRBJ1-5; TRBD1 matches 7 bases. Trimming took 4 bases from V and 4 from J; bases not matched to a gene: 1. CDR1 is SGHNT and CDR2 is YENEEA in the germline V gene. The CDR3 totals 13 residues. The CDR3 spells CASSSTGNQPQHF. The CDR3 nucleotides are TGTGCCAGCAGCTCGACAGGGAATCAGCCCCAGCATTTT. Supplemented by reference TRBV11-3 and TRBJ1-5, the full variable domain reads EAGVVQSPRYKIIEKKQPVAFWCNPISGHNTLYWYLQNLGQGPELLIRYENEEAVDDSQLPKDRFSAERLKGVDSTLKIQPAELGDSAVYLCASSSTGNQPQHFGDGTRLSIL.

V gene TRBV5-1 combines with J gene TRBJ2-2, with D possibly TRBD2 on 6 matching bases. This CDR3 is 16 amino acids long. Looked up from germline, CDR1 is SGHRS and CDR2 is YFSETQ. V dropped 0 bases and J dropped 4 bases, with 13 bases sitting between them. CDR3: CASSLVFSGTTGELFF. The DNA for the CDR3 is TGCGCCAGCAGCTTGGTATTTAGCGGCACCACCGGGGAGCTGTTTTTT.

The chain couples TRBV19 to TRBJ1-2, with 7 bases aligning to TRBD1. This CDR3 is built from 15 residues. CDR1 and CDR2 (germline): LNHDA, SQIVND (reference sequence). The V gene end was trimmed by 5 bases and the J gene end by 5 bases; junction bases not matched to a gene: 11. CDR3 DNA sequence: TGTGCCAGTAGTCCCAACCGACAGGGTCTTTATGGCTACACCTTC. Its protein product is CASSPNRQGLYGYTF.

The CDR3 DNA reads TGTGCCAGCAGCCAAGGACTAGACTCCCCCGGGGAGCTGTTTTTT. Its translation: CASSQGLDSPGELFF. V is TRBV5-6 and J is TRBJ2-2, with 7 bases fitting TRBD2. Germline trimming cut 4 bases from V and 6 bases from J; bases unmatched to any gene: 9. The germline V gene has CDR1 SGHDT and CDR2 YYEEEE. The CDR3 extends over 15 amino acids. The full variable domain, its missing parts supplied by reference TRBV5-6 and TRBJ2-2, is DAGVTQSPTHLIKTRGQQVTLRCSPKSGHDTVSWYQQALGQGPQFIFQYYEEEERQRGNFPDRFSGHQFPNYSSELNVNALLLGDSALYLCASSQGLDSPGELFFGEGSRLTVL.

In its sample, this clone was seen once. Distinct nucleotide sequences in the sample also encode this CDR3. The rearrangement joins TRBV27 to TRBJ2-7; 8 bases fit TRBD2. Losses at the gene ends were 6 bases for V and 0 bases for J; bases not matched to a gene: 7. The CDR3 has 15 amino acids. The germline V gene has CDR1 MNHEY and CDR2 SMNVEV (reference sequence). CDR3 amino acids: CASSPIAGSSYEQYF. CDR3 nucleotides: TGTGCCAGCAGCCCCATAGCGGGATCCTCCTACGAGCAGTACTTC.

The V gene is TRBV19, the J gene TRBJ1-4; 7 bases match TRBD1. After removal of 8 bases from V and 6 bases from J, the junction contained 6 bases not matched to a gene. CDR3 length: 13 amino acids. The germline gives CDR1 LNHDA, CDR2 SQIVND (reference sequence). The CDR3 here is CASSLRGDEKLFF. CDR3 coding DNA: TGTGCCAGTTCTCTCAGGGGGGATGAAAAACTGTTTTTT.

The rearrangement uses TRBV27 and TRBJ1-3, with D tentatively TRBD1 (5 bases). The CDR3 has 14 residues. Trimming took off 2 bases at V and 4 bases at J, with 9 bases between the two ends. The V gene's germline CDR1 is MNHEY and CDR2 SMNVEV (reference sequence). CDR3 amino acids: CASSLAGTGNTIYF. The DNA for the CDR3 is TGTGCCAGCAGTTTAGCGGGGACGGGAAACACCATATATTTT.

The V call is TRBV4-1, the J call TRBJ2-7; TRBD1 matches at 7 bases. This CDR3 has 14 residues. Germline V gives CDR1 MGHRA, CDR2 YSYEKL. Trimming cost V 1 base and J 2 bases; bases outside gene matches: 2. CDR3 sequence: CASSQGQGAYEQYF. The DNA for the CDR3 is TGCGCCAGCAGCCAAGGGCAGGGGGCCTACGAGCAGTACTTC.

The chain combines TRBV19 with TRBJ1-2; 10 bases match TRBD1. Germline V CDR1 and CDR2: LNHDA, SQIVND (reference sequence). This CDR3 contains 18 residues. Germline trimming cut 4 bases from V and 6 bases from J; bases unmatched to any gene: 17. CDR3 sequence: CASSTTGQGILKADGYTF. DNA of the CDR3: TGTGCCAGTAGTACTACGGGACAGGGGATCTTGAAGGCGGATGGCTACACCTTC.

The CDR3 is CASSDQTYEQYF. The CDR3 DNA follows: TGTGCCAGCAGTGATCAAACCTACGAGCAGTACTTC. The chain combines TRBV6-1 with TRBJ2-7; D gene uncertain. In germline, CDR1 is MNHNS, CDR2 SASEGT. The CDR3 spans 12 residues. V lost 3 bases and J 2 bases, leaving 5 bases between the germline ends.

This chain joins TRBV3-1 (or the pseudogene TRBV3-2) and TRBJ2-2; TRBD2 aligns across 13 bases. This CDR3 region has 19 residues. Germline V lookup: CDR1 LGHDT, CDR2 YNNKEL (reference sequence). V shed 4 bases, J shed 5 bases, and the junction held 13 bases outside the gene matches. This CDR3 is CASSLGLAGDLSYTGELFF. The DNA of the CDR3 is TGTGCCAGCAGCCTCGGACTAGCGGGAGACCTAAGTTATACCGGGGAGCTGTTTTTT.

The chain has TRBV10-3 and TRBJ2-2; 10 bases line up with TRBD2. The CDR3 consists of 15 residues. Looked up from germline, CDR1 is ENHRY and CDR2 is SYGVKD. The J segment lost 6 bases and the V segment lost 4 bases, leaving 5 bases of the junction unmatched. In DNA form, the CDR3 reads TGTGCCATCAGTGGGCTAGCGGGAGCGGCCGGGGAGCTGTTTTTT. Translating it yields CAISGLAGAAGELFF.

This clone turned up a few times. CDR3 amino acids: CASSQLAGGTDTQYF. The CDR3 bases are TGTGCCAGCAGCCAACTAGCGGGAGGCACAGATACGCAGTATTTT. V is TRBV3-1 (or the pseudogene TRBV3-2) and J is TRBJ2-3, with 10 bases that match TRBD2. The CDR3 length is 15 residues. Germline CDR1 reads LGHDT; CDR2 reads YNNKEL (reference sequence). The J segment lost 1 base and the V segment lost 2 bases, leaving 0 bases of the junction unmatched.

This clone has a count of ten or more. The rearrangement uses TRBV6-1 and TRBJ2-7; 12 nucleotides match TRBD1. J gave up 7 bases and V 3 bases, and 10 bases lay outside the gene matches. The CDR3 spans 16 residues. The germline V gene has CDR1 MNHNS and CDR2 SASEGT. The CDR3 loop is CASSEPPGQGAVEQYF. As DNA, the CDR3 is TGTGCCAGCAGTGAGCCCCCGGGACAGGGGGCAGTTGAGCAGTACTTC.

V usage is TRBV2 and J usage is TRBJ1-1, with 8 bases lining up with TRBD1. The CDR3 extends over 14 amino acids. V dropped 3 bases and J dropped 4; count of bases not matched to a gene: 4. Germline loops: CDR1 SNHLY, CDR2 FYNNEI. CDR3 coding DNA: TGTGCCAGCAGTGACAGGGACAGGCTCACTGAAGCTTTCTTT. Translating gives CASSDRDRLTEAFF.

The CDR3 sequence: CASRVRDYGYTF. CDR3 in DNA: TGTGCCAGCAGGGTCAGGGATTATGGCTACACCTTC. The rearrangement links TRBV2 to TRBJ1-2; D is perhaps TRBD1 (5 bases). This CDR3 is 12 amino acids long. The V and J ends lost 6 bases and 5 bases respectively, with 10 bases between them. Germline V CDR1 and CDR2: SNHLY, FYNNEI.

V and J are TRBV19 and TRBJ2-2, with 14 positions matching TRBD2. The J segment lost 6 bases and the V segment lost 6 bases, leaving 9 bases of the junction unmatched. The CDR3 consists of 17 residues. Germline-derived CDR1 and CDR2 are LNHDA and SQIVND (reference sequence). In DNA, the CDR3 is TGTGCCAGTAGAACCGGGACTAGCGGGAGTTCGTCCGGGGAGCTGTTTTTT. Amino acids: CASRTGTSGSSSGELFF.

The rearrangement uses TRBV29-1 and TRBJ2-2, with 8 bases matching TRBD1. Unmatched junction bases numbered 1, after V lost 3 bases and J lost 1 base. The CDR3 contains 14 residues. Germline-derived CDR1 and CDR2 are SQVTM and ANQGSEA. CDR3 nucleotide sequence: TGCAGCGTTGATACAGGGGGGAACACCGGGGAGCTGTTTTTT. Amino acid sequence: CSVDTGGNTGELFF.

This chain links TRBV9 with TRBJ2-1, with 8 bases identical to TRBD1. Unmatched junction bases numbered 7, after V lost 4 bases and J lost 10 bases. In germline, CDR1 is SGDLS, CDR2 YYNGEE. This CDR3 has 13 residues. The CDR3 reads CASSLTGGYEQFF. CDR3 coding DNA: TGTGCCAGCAGCTTAACAGGGGGATACGAGCAGTTCTTC.